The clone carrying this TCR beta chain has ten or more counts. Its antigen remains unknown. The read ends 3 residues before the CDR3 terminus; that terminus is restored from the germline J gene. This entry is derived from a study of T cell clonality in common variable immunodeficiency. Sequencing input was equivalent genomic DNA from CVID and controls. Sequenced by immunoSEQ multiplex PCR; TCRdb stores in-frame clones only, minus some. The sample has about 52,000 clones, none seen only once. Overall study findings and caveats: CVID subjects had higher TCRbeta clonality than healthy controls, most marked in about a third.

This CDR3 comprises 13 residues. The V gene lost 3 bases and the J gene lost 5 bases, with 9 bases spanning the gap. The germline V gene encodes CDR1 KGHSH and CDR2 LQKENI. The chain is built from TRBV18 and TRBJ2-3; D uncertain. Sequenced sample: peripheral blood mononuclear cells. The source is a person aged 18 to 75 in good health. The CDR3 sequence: CASSPTGGDTQYF. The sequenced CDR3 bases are TGTGCCAGCTCACCCACTGGTGGAGATACG.